The clone carrying this T cell receptor (beta chain) occurred a few times. Antigen unknown. This sample was included in a study of T cell responses to AZD1222 COVID-19 vaccine. The V and J ends lost 0 bases and 4 bases, in that order; junction bases with no gene match: 12. Germline CDR1 and CDR2: SGDLS and YYNGEE. The CDR3 has 17 residues. The table came from immunoSEQ multiplex PCR; TCRdb's copy has only in-frame clones and leaves some out. Of around 91,000 clones detected, 70% to 90% appear once; the ten largest clones hold roughly 19%. Notes on the study in general: AZD1222 recipients seropositive at baseline numbered only five to seven. Spike as a whole was targeted by vaccine-associated CD4 TCRs, dominant at 160-218 and 743-854.

This rearrangement joins TRBV9 to TRBJ1-2; TRBD1 agrees at 7 bases. The sequence was collected from an adult in good health. The specimen comprised peripheral blood, sampled on day 0 of AZD1222 vaccination. The CDR3 nucleotides read TGTGCCAGCAGCGTAGGACAGGGTAGGGAAGCGATCTATGGCTACACCTTC. It translates to CASSVGQGREAIYGYTF.